This TCR beta chain was sequenced during a study of regulatory T cells in long-lasting Graves disease (dated by TCRdb to about 2021). At the level of the whole study: Persistent Graves' disease was defined as antithyroid drug treatment for over 5 years with persistently positive TSH receptor autoantibodies. Patients with persistent Graves' disease were compared with patients with newly diagnosed Graves' disease using TCR sequencing and RNA sequencing of peripheral blood. The study took place in China and was registered as a clinical trial. TCR sequencing covered 13 persistent and around 20 newly diagnosed Graves' disease patients, some 35 samples in total. In the clinical cohort, patients with persistent Graves' disease had used antithyroid drugs for an average of about 10.3 years.

The label giving this sample's time point can be read as: persistent/refractory GD, antithyroid drugs over 5 years with positive TRAb. For both TCR sequencing and RNA sequencing, RNA was extracted from PBMCs in TRIzol. The diagnosis of Graves' disease was made according to American Thyroid Association guidelines. Patients for the study were recruited at an endocrinology department in Xi'an, China. Each patient gave 7.5 to 10 milliliters of peripheral blood, collected in an EDTA anticoagulant tube. Ficoll Paque Plus density gradient separation was used to isolate PBMCs, and no further T cell sorting was performed. An Agilent 2100 Bioanalyzer and agarose gel were used to check RNA quality, while a NanoDrop 2000 measured RNA concentration. Here is what the overall study found, with its caveats: Persistent patients shared more public clonotypes among themselves (around 2,500) than newly diagnosed patients did (approximately 870). TRBV28, TRBJ1-2 and TRBJ2-5 were preferentially used in persistent disease, while TRBV20-1 and TRBJ2-1 were favored in newly diagnosed disease. Only the TCR beta chain was sequenced and analyzed. Persistent Graves' disease patients showed lower TCR Shannon entropy and fewer highly expanded clones than newly diagnosed patients, suggesting clonal expansion. Only peripheral blood was studied, because thyroid tissue, the primary lesion, was inaccessible. The small sample size was acknowledged by the authors as a limitation that may reduce accuracy.

CDR1 and CDR2 were assigned from the germline V gene as MDHEN and SYDVKM. V is trimmed back by 5 bases and J by 4 bases, and the junction contains 7 bases that no gene match accounts for. The CDR3 spans 14 residues, from the cysteine through the phenylalanine. The DNA shown is the 42-base CDR3, in frame from base 1. Note on this clonotype: The antigen it binds to is not known. No much larger clone is present one base from it, and per-base qualities are unavailable.

Libraries were built with multiplex PCR. Sequencing relied on an Illumina HiSeq 4000. iRepertoire HTBI primers and Arm-PCR amplification of CDR3 regions were used to construct TCR beta libraries. Before sequencing, the PCR products went through gel purification. In the authors' own workflow: A total of 62 TRBV and some 15 TRBJ segments were identified across samples and were used for gene usage analysis of CDR3 amino acid clonotypes. COPE and FqMerger were used to merge the filtered high-quality paired reads into contigs. Contigs were aligned with BLAST to IMGT TRBV, TRBD and TRBJ reference genes, and CDR3 was defined per IMGT. Highly expanded clones were defined as clonotypes with a frequency above 0.1%. Repertoire diversity was measured by Shannon entropy, and V-J evenness by the Gini coefficient. Public clonotypes were defined as clonotypes shared by more than one individual. TCRdb reworked the public reads: Q25 trimming with fastp, MiXCR clone assembly, productive beta chains retained. CDR3 protein sequences are deduplicated, and each keeps its most common genes and DNA. These V and J calls are TCRdb output, not the study's own analysis. This sample has hundreds of thousands of distinct CDR3 sequences in its table, and approximately 31% of those were observed once. Jointly, the top ten make up under 55% of the sample.

The sample here was peripheral blood mononuclear cells (PBMCs), taken when the disease was refractory, from a patient treated with antithyroid drugs. Rearrangement joined TRBV28 to TRBJ2-7; TRBD2 fits 8 bases in the junction. This receptor was identified in a female donor with Graves disease. The CDR3 protein sequence reads: CASSPPGGFYEQYF. The sequence in DNA is TGTGCCAGCAGTCCACCGGGAGGGTTTTACGAGCAGTACTTC. With the rest looked up from the reference TRBV28 and TRBJ2-7 genes rather than sequenced, the full variable domain is DVKVTQSSRYLVKRTGEKVFLECVQDMDHENMFWYRQDPGLGLRLIYFSYDVKMKEKGDIPEGYSVSREKKERFSLILESASTNQTSMYLCASSPPGGFYEQYFGPGTRLTVT.